The T cell receptor beta chain under discussion was sequenced for a study of blood T cell repertoires in COVID-19. Study context: Spain, Italy and the United States supplied samples that represented acute and convalescent COVID-19.

Trimming cost V 5 bases and J 2 bases, with 12 bases left between them. The CDR3 loop spans 14 amino acids. The germline V gene has CDR1 SEHNR and CDR2 FQNEAQ (reference sequence). TCRdb's table, derived via immunoSEQ multiplex PCR, lists solely in-frame clones and lacks some. The profile covers fewer than 250,000 clones, with under 90% appearing a single time and 4.8% taken by the ten largest. This clone was seen once. Participants in the exposed group had met a COVID-19 case in the 2 weeks before joining the study. This TCR derives from a woman in her forties or fifties who had been exposed to COVID-19. The gene calls are TRBV7-9 and TRBJ1-2, with D possibly being TRBD1 (5 bases). The sequencing sample was made of PBMCs or T cells enriched from blood (not recorded which). CDR3 DNA sequence: TGTGCCAGCAGCCGACCGGGGGAGAACTATGGCTACACCTTC. It encodes CASSRPGENYGYTF.